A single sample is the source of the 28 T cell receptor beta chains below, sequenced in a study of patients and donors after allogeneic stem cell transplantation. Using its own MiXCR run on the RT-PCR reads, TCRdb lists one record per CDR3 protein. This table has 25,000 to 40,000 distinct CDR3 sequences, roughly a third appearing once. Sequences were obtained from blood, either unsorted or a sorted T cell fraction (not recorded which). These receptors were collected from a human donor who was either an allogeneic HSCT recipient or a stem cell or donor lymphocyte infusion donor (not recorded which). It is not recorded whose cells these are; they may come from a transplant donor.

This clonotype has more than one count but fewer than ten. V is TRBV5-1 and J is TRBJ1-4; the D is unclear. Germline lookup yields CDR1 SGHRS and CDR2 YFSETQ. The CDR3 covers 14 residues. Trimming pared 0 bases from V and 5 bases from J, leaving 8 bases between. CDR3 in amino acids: CASSLERLNEKLFF. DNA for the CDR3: TGCGCCAGCAGCTTGGAAAGACTGAATGAAAAACTGTTTTTT.

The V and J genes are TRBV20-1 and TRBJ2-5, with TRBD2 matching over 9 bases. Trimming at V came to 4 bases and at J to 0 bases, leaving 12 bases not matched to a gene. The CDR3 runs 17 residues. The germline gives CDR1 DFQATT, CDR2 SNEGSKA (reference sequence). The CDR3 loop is CSAKSPLAGEYQETQYF. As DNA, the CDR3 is TGCAGTGCTAAGAGCCCGTTAGCGGGAGAGTACCAAGAGACCCAGTACTTC.

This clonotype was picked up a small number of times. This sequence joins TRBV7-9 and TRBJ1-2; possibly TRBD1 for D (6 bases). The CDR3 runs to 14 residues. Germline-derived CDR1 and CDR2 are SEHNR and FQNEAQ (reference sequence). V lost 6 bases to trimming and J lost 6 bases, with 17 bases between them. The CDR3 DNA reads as TGTGCCAGCAGGATGGGGGACATCGGCCATGGCTACACCTTC. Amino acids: CASRMGDIGHGYTF.

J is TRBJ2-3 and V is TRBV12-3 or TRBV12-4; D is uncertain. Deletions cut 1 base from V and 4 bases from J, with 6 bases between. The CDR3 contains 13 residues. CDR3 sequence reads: CASSLGTSDTQYF. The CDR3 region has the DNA TGTGCCAGCAGTTTAGGGACGTCAGATACGCAGTATTTT.

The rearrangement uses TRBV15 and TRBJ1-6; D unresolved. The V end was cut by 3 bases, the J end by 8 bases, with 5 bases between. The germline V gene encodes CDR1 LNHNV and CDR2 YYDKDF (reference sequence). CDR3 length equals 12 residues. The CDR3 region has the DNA TGTGCCACCAGCAGCGGATATTCACCCCTCCACTTT. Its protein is CATSSGYSPLHF.

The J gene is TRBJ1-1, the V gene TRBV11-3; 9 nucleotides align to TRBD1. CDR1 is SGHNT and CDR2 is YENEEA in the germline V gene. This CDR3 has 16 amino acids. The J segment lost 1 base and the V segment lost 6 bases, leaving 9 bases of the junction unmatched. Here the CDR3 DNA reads TGTGCCAGCAGTCGAGGACAGGGGCTGGAGAACACTGAAGCTTTCTTT. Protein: CASSRGQGLENTEAFF.

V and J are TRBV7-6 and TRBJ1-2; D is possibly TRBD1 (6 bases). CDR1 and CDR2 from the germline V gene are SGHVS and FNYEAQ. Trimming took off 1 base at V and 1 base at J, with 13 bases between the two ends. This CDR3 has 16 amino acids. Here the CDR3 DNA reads TGTGCCAGCAGCTTAGGTTGGGGGGGCCGTAACTATGGCTACACCTTC. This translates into CASSLGWGGRNYGYTF.

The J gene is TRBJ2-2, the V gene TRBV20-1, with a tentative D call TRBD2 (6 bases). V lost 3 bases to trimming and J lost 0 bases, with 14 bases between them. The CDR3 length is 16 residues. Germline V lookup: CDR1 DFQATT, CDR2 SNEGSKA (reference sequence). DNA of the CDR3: TGCAGTGCTAGCCGTACCGGGACTGCGAACACCGGGGAGCTGTTTTTT. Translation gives CSASRTGTANTGELFF.

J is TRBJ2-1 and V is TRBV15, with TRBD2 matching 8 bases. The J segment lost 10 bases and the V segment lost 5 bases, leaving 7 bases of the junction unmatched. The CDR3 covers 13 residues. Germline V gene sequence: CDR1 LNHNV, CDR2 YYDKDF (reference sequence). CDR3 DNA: TGTGCCACCAGCGTATGGGAGCGGGGGGAGCAGTTCTTC. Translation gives CATSVWERGEQFF.

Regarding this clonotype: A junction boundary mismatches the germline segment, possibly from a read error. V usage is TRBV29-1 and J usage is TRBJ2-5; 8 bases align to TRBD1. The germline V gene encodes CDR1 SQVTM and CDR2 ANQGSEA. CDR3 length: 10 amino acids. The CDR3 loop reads CSVEEGTGNF. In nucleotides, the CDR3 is TGCAGCGTTGAAGAAGGGACAGGTAACTTC.

The CDR3 DNA reads TGTGCCATCACCCGGGACCCCACAGATACGCAGTATTTT. It encodes CAITRDPTDTQYF. The rearrangement links TRBV10-3 to TRBJ2-3; D could derive from TRBD1 or TRBD2 (5 bases each). Germline CDR1 is ENHRY and CDR2 is SYGVKD. The CDR3 has 13 amino acids. Trimming pared 7 bases from V and 2 bases from J, leaving 10 bases between.

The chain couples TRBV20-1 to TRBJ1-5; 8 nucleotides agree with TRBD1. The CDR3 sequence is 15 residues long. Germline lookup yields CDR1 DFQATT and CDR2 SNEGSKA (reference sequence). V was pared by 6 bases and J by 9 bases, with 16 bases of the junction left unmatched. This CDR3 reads CSATDRVSHLWPQHF. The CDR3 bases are TGCAGTGCAACGGACAGGGTGAGCCACCTGTGGCCCCAGCATTTT.

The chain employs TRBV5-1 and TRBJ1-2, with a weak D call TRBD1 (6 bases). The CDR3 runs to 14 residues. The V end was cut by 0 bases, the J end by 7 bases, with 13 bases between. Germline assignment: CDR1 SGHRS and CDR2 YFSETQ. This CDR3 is CASSLGAGAPGYTF. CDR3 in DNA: TGCGCCAGCAGCTTGGGGGCAGGGGCGCCTGGCTACACCTTC. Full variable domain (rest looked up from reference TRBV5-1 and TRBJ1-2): KAGVTQTPRYLIKTRGQQVTLSCSPISGHRSVSWYQQTPGQGLQFLFEYFSETQRNKGNFPGRFSGRQFSNSRSEMNVSTLELGDSALYLCASSLGAGAPGYTFGSGTRLTVV.

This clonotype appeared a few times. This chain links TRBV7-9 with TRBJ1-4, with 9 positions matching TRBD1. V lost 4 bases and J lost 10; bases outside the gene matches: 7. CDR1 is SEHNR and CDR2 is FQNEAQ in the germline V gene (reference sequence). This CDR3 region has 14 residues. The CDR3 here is CASSWTGEFGKLFF. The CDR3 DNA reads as TGTGCCAGCAGCTGGACAGGGGAGTTTGGAAAACTGTTTTTT.

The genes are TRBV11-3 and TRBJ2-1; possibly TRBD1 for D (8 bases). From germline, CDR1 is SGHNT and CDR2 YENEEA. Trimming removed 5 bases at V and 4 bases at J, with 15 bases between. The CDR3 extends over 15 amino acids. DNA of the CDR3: TGTGCCAGCAGCCCGGGGGGACAGGTATACAATGAGCAGTTCTTC. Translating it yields CASSPGGQVYNEQFF.

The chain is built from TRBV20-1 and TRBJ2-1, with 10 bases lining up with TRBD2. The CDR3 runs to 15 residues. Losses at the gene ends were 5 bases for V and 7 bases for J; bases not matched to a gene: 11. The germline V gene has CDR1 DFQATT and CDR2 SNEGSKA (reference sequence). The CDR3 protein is CSAYFRASGGNEQFF. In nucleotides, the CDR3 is TGCAGTGCTTATTTTAGGGCTAGCGGGGGAAATGAGCAGTTCTTC.

The CDR3 loop reads CAIGTRLVYGYTF. CDR3 coding DNA: TGTGCCATCGGGACAAGGCTGGTGTATGGCTACACCTTC. This rearrangement joins TRBV12-3 or TRBV12-4 to TRBJ1-2; D may be TRBD1 (6 bases). The CDR3 sequence is 13 residues long. V lost 10 bases and J 5 bases, leaving 17 bases between the germline ends.

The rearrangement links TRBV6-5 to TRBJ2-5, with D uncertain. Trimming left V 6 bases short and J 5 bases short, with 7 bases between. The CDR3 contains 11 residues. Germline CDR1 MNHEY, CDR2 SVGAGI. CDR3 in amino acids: CASRRAETQYF. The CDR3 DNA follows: TGTGCCAGCAGAAGGGCGGAGACCCAGTACTTC.

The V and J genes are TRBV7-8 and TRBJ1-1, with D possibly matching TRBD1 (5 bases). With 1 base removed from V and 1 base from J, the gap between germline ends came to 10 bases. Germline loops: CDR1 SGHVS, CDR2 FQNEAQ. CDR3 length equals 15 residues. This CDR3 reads CASSLVGGGNTEAFF. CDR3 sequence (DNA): TGTGCCAGCAGCTTAGTCGGGGGAGGGAACACTGAAGCTTTCTTT.

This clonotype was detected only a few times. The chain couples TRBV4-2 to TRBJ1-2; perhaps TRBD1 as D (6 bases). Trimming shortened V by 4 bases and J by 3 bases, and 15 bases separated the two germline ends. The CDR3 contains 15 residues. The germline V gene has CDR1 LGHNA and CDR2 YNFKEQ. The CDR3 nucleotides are TGTGCCAGCAGCCTTAGTCCCAGGGGTGACTATGGCTACACCTTC. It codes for CASSLSPRGDYGYTF.

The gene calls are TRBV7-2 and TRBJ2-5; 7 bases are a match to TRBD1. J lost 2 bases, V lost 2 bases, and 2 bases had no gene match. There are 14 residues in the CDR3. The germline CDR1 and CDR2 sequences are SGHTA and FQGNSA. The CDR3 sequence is CASSLRGLQETQYF. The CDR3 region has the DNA TGTGCCAGCAGCTTAAGGGGGCTGCAAGAGACCCAGTACTTC.

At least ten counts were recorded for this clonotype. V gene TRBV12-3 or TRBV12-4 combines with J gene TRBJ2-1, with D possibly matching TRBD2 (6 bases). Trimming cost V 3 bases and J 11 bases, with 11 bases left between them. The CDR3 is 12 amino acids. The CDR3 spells CASSLDGGKQFF. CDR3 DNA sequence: TGTGCCAGCAGTTTGGACGGCGGGAAGCAGTTCTTC.

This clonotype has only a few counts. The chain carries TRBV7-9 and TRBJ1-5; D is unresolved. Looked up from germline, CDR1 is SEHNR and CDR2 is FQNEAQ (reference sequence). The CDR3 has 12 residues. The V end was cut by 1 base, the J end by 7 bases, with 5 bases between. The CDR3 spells CASSLGEQPQHF. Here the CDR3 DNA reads TGTGCCAGCAGCTTAGGAGAGCAGCCCCAGCATTTT.

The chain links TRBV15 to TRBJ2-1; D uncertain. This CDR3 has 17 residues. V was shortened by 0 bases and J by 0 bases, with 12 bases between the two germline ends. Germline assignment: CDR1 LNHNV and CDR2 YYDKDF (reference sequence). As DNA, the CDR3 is TGTGCCACCAGCAGAGATTCGGCGGAGAGCTCCTACAATGAGCAGTTCTTC. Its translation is CATSRDSAESSYNEQFF.

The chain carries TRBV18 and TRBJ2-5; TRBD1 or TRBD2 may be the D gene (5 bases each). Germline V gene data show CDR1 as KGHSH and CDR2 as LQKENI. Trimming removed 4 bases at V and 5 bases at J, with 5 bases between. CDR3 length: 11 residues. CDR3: CASSRGETQYF. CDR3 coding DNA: TGTGCCAGCTCACGGGGGGAGACCCAGTACTTC.

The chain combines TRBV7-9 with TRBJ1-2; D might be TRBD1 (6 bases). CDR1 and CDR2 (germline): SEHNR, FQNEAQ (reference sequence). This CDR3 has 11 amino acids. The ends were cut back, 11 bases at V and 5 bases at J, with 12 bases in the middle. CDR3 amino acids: CAWGQMYGYTF. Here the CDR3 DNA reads TGTGCCTGGGGGCAAATGTATGGCTACACCTTC.

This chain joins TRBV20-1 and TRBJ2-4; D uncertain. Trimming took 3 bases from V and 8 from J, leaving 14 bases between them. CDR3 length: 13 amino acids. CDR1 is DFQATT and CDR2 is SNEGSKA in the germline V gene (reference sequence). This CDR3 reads CSARSGSPYIQYF. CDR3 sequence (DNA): TGCAGTGCTAGGTCTGGAAGCCCGTACATTCAGTACTTC.

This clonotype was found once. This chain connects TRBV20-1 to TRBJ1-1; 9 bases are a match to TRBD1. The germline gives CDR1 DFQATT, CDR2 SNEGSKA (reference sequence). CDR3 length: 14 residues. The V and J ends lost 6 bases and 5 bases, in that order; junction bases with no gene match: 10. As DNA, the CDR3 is TGCAGTGCGATGGGACAGGGCACGGGAACTGAAGCTTTCTTT. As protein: CSAMGQGTGTEAFF.